Listed below are T cell receptor beta chains from one sample, sequenced in a study of blood T cell repertoires in COVID-19. The method was immunoSEQ multiplex PCR; TCRdb's version includes in-frame clones alone and lacks a portion of them. The sample comprises roughly 250,000 clones, 80% to 90% of which are singletons, and over 3% rests with the top ten. The sequenced sample was PBMCs or T cells enriched from blood (not recorded which). Source of these receptors: a middle-aged woman who had been exposed to COVID-19. Each CDR3 is given with its conserved first and last residue. The D gene is left open where the match is weak. Clone size appears in some rows only: once, few, many, or a class for an expanded clone.

J gene: TRBJ1-3
clone size: few
V gene: TRBV27
D gene: .
CDR3 protein: CASSPIIGSGNTIYF
CDR3 DNA: TGTGCCAGCAGTCCTATAATCGGCTCTGGAAACACCATATATTTT

J gene: TRBJ1-3
clone size: .
V gene: TRBV27
D gene: TRBD1
CDR3 protein: CASSLNPGQGASFSGNTIYF
CDR3 DNA: TGTGCCAGCAGTCTCAACCCGGGACAGGGGGCCTCGTTCTCTGGAAACACCATATATTTT

J gene: TRBJ2-7
clone size: .
V gene: TRBV13
D gene: .
CDR3 protein: CASSPRHRVEQYF
CDR3 DNA: TGTGCCAGCAGCCCCCGCCACAGGGTCGAGCAGTACTTC

J gene: TRBJ2-2
clone size: .
V gene: TRBV3-1/TRBV3-2
D gene: TRBD2
CDR3 protein: CASSQDLPTSENTGELFF
CDR3 DNA: TGTGCCAGCAGCCAAGATCTTCCGACTAGCGAGAACACCGGGGAGCTGTTTTTT

J gene: TRBJ2-7
clone size: .
V gene: TRBV28
D gene: .
CDR3 protein: CASSLLRQVGEQYF
CDR3 DNA: TGTGCCAGCAGTTTATTACGACAGGTGGGGGAGCAGTACTTC

J gene: TRBJ2-5
clone size: once
V gene: TRBV6-2/TRBV6-3
D gene: .
CDR3 protein: CASSPVQGKEETQYF
CDR3 DNA: TGTGCCAGCAGTCCCGTCCAGGGGAAGGAGGAGACCCAGTACTTC

J gene: TRBJ1-4
clone size: .
V gene: TRBV11-3
D gene: .
CDR3 protein: CASSRGDIREKLFF
CDR3 DNA: TGTGCCAGCAGCCGGGGGGACATCAGAGAAAAACTGTTTTTT

J gene: TRBJ2-2
clone size: .
V gene: TRBV6-6
D gene: .
CDR3 protein: CASSSFRQDIGELFF
CDR3 DNA: TGTGCCAGCAGTTCTTTCCGACAGGACATCGGGGAGCTGTTTTTT

J gene: TRBJ2-1
clone size: once
V gene: TRBV7-6
D gene: TRBD2
CDR3 protein: CASSLVALAGVHEQFF
CDR3 DNA: TGTGCCAGCAGCTTAGTCGCGCTAGCGGGAGTTCATGAGCAGTTCTTC

J gene: TRBJ1-1
clone size: .
V gene: TRBV11-1
D gene: TRBD1
CDR3 protein: CASSSGDRGTEAFF
CDR3 DNA: TGTGCCAGCAGCTCAGGGGACAGGGGCACTGAAGCTTTCTTT

J gene: TRBJ1-5
clone size: .
V gene: TRBV19
D gene: .
CDR3 protein: CASNTAAGGVNQPQHF
CDR3 DNA: TGTGCCAGTAACACAGCGGCTGGGGGGGTTAATCAGCCCCAGCATTTT

J gene: TRBJ2-5
clone size: .
V gene: TRBV2
D gene: TRBD1
CDR3 protein: CAIAPTGSRARVTQYF
CDR3 DNA: TGTGCCATTGCTCCGACAGGGTCTCGGGCTAGGGTGACCCAGTACTTC

J gene: TRBJ2-7
clone size: few
V gene: TRBV13
D gene: .
CDR3 protein: CASSLEGVAYEQYF
CDR3 DNA: TGTGCCAGCAGCCTTGAGGGGGTCGCGTACGAGCAGTACTTC

J gene: TRBJ1-4
clone size: once
V gene: TRBV6-5
D gene: .
CDR3 protein: CASSYFSGQGNEKLFF
CDR3 DNA: TGTGCCAGCAGTTACTTTTCAGGGCAGGGGAATGAAAAACTGTTTTTT

J gene: TRBJ2-5
clone size: .
V gene: TRBV3-1/TRBV3-2
D gene: .
CDR3 protein: CASSQRKEAQYF
CDR3 DNA: TGTGCCAGCAGCCAGAGGAAGGAGGCCCAGTACTTC

J gene: TRBJ2-5
clone size: .
V gene: TRBV7-9
D gene: TRBD1
CDR3 protein: CASRPGQAETQYF
CDR3 DNA: TGTGCCAGCAGACCTGGACAGGCGGAGACCCAGTACTTC

J gene: TRBJ1-1
clone size: .
V gene: TRBV30
D gene: TRBD1
CDR3 protein: CAWSLKRDRGRDTEAFF
CDR3 DNA: TGTGCCTGGAGTCTCAAACGGGACAGGGGGCGAGACACTGAAGCTTTCTTT

J gene: TRBJ1-1
clone size: .
V gene: TRBV7-6
D gene: .
CDR3 protein: CASSLETNTEAFF
CDR3 DNA: TGTGCCAGCAGCCTAGAGACAAACACTGAAGCTTTCTTT

J gene: TRBJ2-5
clone size: .
V gene: TRBV19
D gene: .
CDR3 protein: CASSMKTAGTQYF
CDR3 DNA: TGTGCCAGTAGTATGAAAACTGCGGGGACCCAGTACTTC

J gene: TRBJ1-4
clone size: .
V gene: TRBV24-1
D gene: .
CDR3 protein: CATSDLAGGLFF
CDR3 DNA: TGTGCCACCAGTGACCTGGCCGGGGGACTGTTTTTT

J gene: TRBJ1-5
clone size: .
V gene: TRBV6-2/TRBV6-3
D gene: .
CDR3 protein: CASSYSGAQGPNQPQHF
CDR3 DNA: TGTGCCAGCAGTTACTCGGGGGCACAGGGTCCCAATCAGCCCCAGCATTTT

J gene: TRBJ1-1
clone size: .
V gene: TRBV9
D gene: .
CDR3 protein: CASSAPRGGENTEAFF
CDR3 DNA: TGTGCCAGCAGCGCCCCCCGGGGGGGGGAGAACACTGAAGCTTTCTTT

J gene: TRBJ1-5
clone size: .
V gene: TRBV4-2
D gene: .
CDR3 protein: CASSQDVFGRRQTNQPQHF
CDR3 DNA: TGTGCCAGCAGCCAAGATGTGTTCGGGAGGAGGCAGACCAATCAGCCCCAGCATTTT

J gene: TRBJ2-5
clone size: .
V gene: TRBV12-3/TRBV12-4
D gene: .
CDR3 protein: CASSRTEETQYF
CDR3 DNA: TGTGCCAGCAGCAGGACTGAAGAGACCCAGTACTTC

J gene: TRBJ1-1
clone size: .
V gene: TRBV5-8
D gene: .
CDR3 protein: CASSLYNRDEAFF
CDR3 DNA: TGTGCCAGCAGCCTCTATAACAGAGATGAAGCTTTCTTT

J gene: TRBJ1-1
clone size: .
V gene: TRBV29-1
D gene: .
CDR3 protein: CSATTGMNTEAFF
CDR3 DNA: TGCAGCGCAACAACAGGAATGAACACTGAAGCTTTCTTT

J gene: TRBJ2-3
clone size: .
V gene: TRBV6-4
D gene: TRBD1
CDR3 protein: CASSGGQGDTDTQYF
CDR3 DNA: TGTGCCAGCAGCGGTGGACAGGGGGACACAGATACGCAGTATTTT

J gene: TRBJ2-1
clone size: .
V gene: TRBV6-5
D gene: TRBD1
CDR3 protein: CASRNDRAGYNEQFF
CDR3 DNA: TGTGCCAGCAGAAACGACAGGGCGGGCTACAATGAGCAGTTCTTC

J gene: TRBJ2-1
clone size: .
V gene: TRBV19
D gene: TRBD2
CDR3 protein: CASSRGLYNEQFF
CDR3 DNA: TGTGCCAGTAGTAGGGGACTATACAATGAGCAGTTCTTC

J gene: TRBJ2-5
clone size: .
V gene: TRBV5-1
D gene: .
CDR3 protein: CASSLGSTTNREETQYF
CDR3 DNA: TGTGCCAGCAGCTTGGGATCCACTACTAACAGGGAAGAGACCCAGTACTTC

J gene: TRBJ2-6
clone size: .
V gene: TRBV28
D gene: .
CDR3 protein: CASSLNQVGANVLTF
CDR3 DNA: TGTGCCAGCAGTTTAAATCAGGTGGGGGCCAACGTCCTGACTTTC

J gene: TRBJ1-4
clone size: few
V gene: TRBV7-2
D gene: .
CDR3 protein: CASSSPGETGEKLFF
CDR3 DNA: TGTGCCAGCAGCTCCCCAGGGGAGACGGGCGAAAAACTGTTTTTT

J gene: TRBJ2-7
clone size: .
V gene: TRBV5-6
D gene: TRBD1
CDR3 protein: CASSFDRGEGEQYF
CDR3 DNA: TGTGCCAGCAGCTTCGACAGGGGTGAAGGCGAGCAGTACTTC

J gene: TRBJ2-7
clone size: few
V gene: TRBV6-5
D gene: TRBD2
CDR3 protein: CASSPRGTSYEQYF
CDR3 DNA: TGTGCCAGCAGTCCGCGGGGGACGTCTTACGAGCAGTACTTC

J gene: TRBJ1-3
clone size: once
V gene: TRBV7-9
D gene: .
CDR3 protein: CASSLGGYGNTIYF
CDR3 DNA: TGTGCCAGCAGCCTAGGCGGGTATGGAAACACCATATATTTT

J gene: TRBJ1-2
clone size: few
V gene: TRBV27
D gene: TRBD1
CDR3 protein: CASRRSGDRYGYTF
CDR3 DNA: TGTGCCAGCAGGCGAAGCGGGGACAGGTACGGCTACACCTTC

J gene: TRBJ2-1
clone size: .
V gene: TRBV12-5
D gene: TRBD2
CDR3 protein: CASGSGLAPSSYNEQFF
CDR3 DNA: TGTGCTAGTGGTTCCGGACTAGCGCCGAGCTCCTACAATGAGCAGTTCTTC

J gene: TRBJ2-3
clone size: .
V gene: TRBV7-2
D gene: .
CDR3 protein: CASSLDPTSTDTQYF
CDR3 DNA: TGTGCCAGCAGCTTAGACCCTACTAGCACAGATACGCAGTATTTT

J gene: TRBJ1-2
clone size: .
V gene: TRBV7-9
D gene: TRBD1
CDR3 protein: CASSLQTGTDDGYTF
CDR3 DNA: TGTGCCAGCAGCTTGCAAACCGGGACAGATGATGGCTACACCTTC

J gene: TRBJ1-1
clone size: few
V gene: TRBV7-3
D gene: TRBD1
CDR3 protein: CASSSGQLGDTEAFF
CDR3 DNA: TGTGCCAGCAGCTCGGGACAGCTAGGAGACACTGAAGCTTTCTTT

J gene: TRBJ1-2
clone size: .
V gene: TRBV6-5
D gene: TRBD1
CDR3 protein: CASTPLGQGIGYTF
CDR3 DNA: TGTGCCAGCACCCCCCTGGGACAGGGCATCGGCTACACCTTC

J gene: TRBJ1-3
clone size: .
V gene: TRBV28
D gene: .
CDR3 protein: CASRGGGSGNTIYF
CDR3 DNA: TGTGCCAGCAGGGGAGGGGGCTCTGGAAACACCATATATTTT

J gene: TRBJ1-3
clone size: .
V gene: TRBV4-1
D gene: .
CDR3 protein: CASSQDQGNTIYF
CDR3 DNA: TGCGCCAGCAGCCAAGACCAGGGGAACACCATATATTTT

J gene: TRBJ2-5
clone size: .
V gene: TRBV6-6
D gene: TRBD1
CDR3 protein: CASSLLKQGYEGETQYF
CDR3 DNA: TGTGCCAGCAGTCTCTTAAAACAGGGGTACGAGGGCGAGACCCAGTACTTC

J gene: TRBJ1-6
clone size: few
V gene: TRBV19
D gene: TRBD1
CDR3 protein: CASSTVTDRESPPLHF
CDR3 DNA: TGTGCCAGTAGTACGGTGACGGACAGGGAAAGCCCACCCCTCCACTTT

J gene: TRBJ1-1
clone size: .
V gene: TRBV19
D gene: .
CDR3 protein: CASSIEGPYEAFF
CDR3 DNA: TGTGCCAGTAGTATAGAGGGCCCCTATGAAGCTTTCTTT

J gene: TRBJ1-6
clone size: .
V gene: TRBV6-5
D gene: .
CDR3 protein: CASSYSMSRSSPLHF
CDR3 DNA: TGTGCCAGCAGTTACTCGATGTCTCGGAGTTCACCCCTCCACTTT

J gene: TRBJ2-6
clone size: .
V gene: TRBV28
D gene: .
CDR3 protein: CASSSMGGSGANVLTF
CDR3 DNA: TGTGCCAGCAGTTCTATGGGGGGTTCTGGGGCCAACGTCCTGACTTTC

J gene: TRBJ1-1
clone size: .
V gene: TRBV28
D gene: .
CDR3 protein: CASSLSGGNTEAFF
CDR3 DNA: TGTGCCAGCAGTCTCTCCGGCGGGAACACTGAAGCTTTCTTT

J gene: TRBJ2-2
clone size: .
V gene: TRBV3-1/TRBV3-2
D gene: .
CDR3 protein: CASSQGRIAGQGPSSNTGELFF
CDR3 DNA: TGTGCCAGCAGCCAAGGAAGGATTGCCGGGCAGGGGCCGTCTTCGAACACCGGGGAGCTGTTTTTT

J gene: TRBJ2-1
clone size: .
V gene: TRBV5-1
D gene: TRBD2
CDR3 protein: CASSLASLTGGRGLAGNEQFF
CDR3 DNA: TGTGCCAGCAGCTTAGCCTCCCTGACAGGGGGCCGGGGACTAGCGGGAAATGAGCAGTTCTTC

J gene: TRBJ1-6
clone size: .
V gene: TRBV11-3
D gene: .
CDR3 protein: CASSFTGAPLHF
CDR3 DNA: TGTGCCAGCAGCTTTACGGGGGCACCCCTCCACTTT

J gene: TRBJ2-1
clone size: .
V gene: TRBV9
D gene: .
CDR3 protein: CASSVGFYNEQFF
CDR3 DNA: TGTGCCAGCAGCGTCGGGTTCTACAATGAGCAGTTCTTC

J gene: TRBJ1-5
clone size: few
V gene: TRBV9
D gene: TRBD1
CDR3 protein: CASSVDPGGKQPQHF
CDR3 DNA: TGTGCCAGCAGCGTAGACCCAGGGGGCAAACAGCCCCAGCATTTT